This T cell receptor beta chain is drawn from a study of T cells in localized non-small cell lung cancer. This clone was counted a single time. Antigen specificity is unknown. Study results and caveats: Tumor showed lower T cell clonality than uninvolved adjacent lung, where it was highest. Longer survival (overall) was linked to higher T cell density in blood. Sequencing covered just one tumor region, so heterogeneity cannot be ruled out. Across samples, adjacent lung featured a median roughly 56 of the top 100 tumor clones.

Here immunoSEQ multiplex PCR was the method, and the copy in TCRdb shows in-frame clones only, minus some. The sample shows about 21,000 clones, about 83% of them seen only once. The CDR3 covers 13 residues. The V gene's germline CDR1 is WNHNN and CDR2 SYGVQD (reference sequence). Trimming pared 3 bases from V and 0 bases from J, leaving 6 bases between. The source is a man aged 35-75 years with stage I lung adenocarcinoma. The gene calls are TRBV10-1 and TRBJ2-7; D unclear. The sample here was peripheral blood, taken before any cancer treatment. CDR3 nucleotides: TGCGCCAGCAGTGACTCCCCCTCCTACGAGCAGTACTTC. Its translation: CASSDSPSYEQYF.